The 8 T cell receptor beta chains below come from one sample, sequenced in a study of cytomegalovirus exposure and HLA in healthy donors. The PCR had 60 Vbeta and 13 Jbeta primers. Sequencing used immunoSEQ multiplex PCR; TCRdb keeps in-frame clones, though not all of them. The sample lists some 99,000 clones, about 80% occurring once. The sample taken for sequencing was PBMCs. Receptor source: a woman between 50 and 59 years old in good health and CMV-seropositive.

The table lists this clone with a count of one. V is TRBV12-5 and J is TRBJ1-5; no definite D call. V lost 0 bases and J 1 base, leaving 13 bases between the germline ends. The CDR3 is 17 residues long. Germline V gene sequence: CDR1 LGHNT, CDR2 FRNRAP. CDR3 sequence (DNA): TGTGCTAGTGGTTTGGTACTAAGTACGGCAAGCAATCAGCCCCAGCATTTT. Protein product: CASGLVLSTASNQPQHF. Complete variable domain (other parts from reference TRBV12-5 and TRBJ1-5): DARVTQTPRHKVTEMGQEVTMRCQPILGHNTVFWYRQTMMQGLELLAYFRNRAPLDDSGMPKDRFSAEMPDATLATLKIQPSEPRDSAVYFCASGLVLSTASNQPQHFGDGTRLSIL.

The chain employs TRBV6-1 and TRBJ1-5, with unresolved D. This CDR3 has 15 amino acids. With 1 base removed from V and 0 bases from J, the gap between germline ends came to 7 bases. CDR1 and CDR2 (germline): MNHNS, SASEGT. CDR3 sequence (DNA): TGTGCCAGCAGTGAAGGGCTTATTAGCAATCAGCCCCAGCATTTT. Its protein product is CASSEGLISNQPQHF.

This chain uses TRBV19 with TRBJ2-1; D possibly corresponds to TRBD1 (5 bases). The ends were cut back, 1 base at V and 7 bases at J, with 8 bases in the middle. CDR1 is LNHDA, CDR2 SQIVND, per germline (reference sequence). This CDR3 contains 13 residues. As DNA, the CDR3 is TGTGCCAGTAGTATAGGGACACCGAATGAGCAGTTCTTC. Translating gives CASSIGTPNEQFF.

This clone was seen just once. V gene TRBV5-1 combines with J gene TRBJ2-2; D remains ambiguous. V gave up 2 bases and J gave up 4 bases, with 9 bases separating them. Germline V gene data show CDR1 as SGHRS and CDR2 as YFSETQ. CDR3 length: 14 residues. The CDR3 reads CASSLLMGTGELFF. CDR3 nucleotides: TGCGCCAGCAGCTTACTAATGGGCACCGGGGAGCTGTTTTTT. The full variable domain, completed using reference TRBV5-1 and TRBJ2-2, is KAGVTQTPRYLIKTRGQQVTLSCSPISGHRSVSWYQQTPGQGLQFLFEYFSETQRNKGNFPGRFSGRQFSNSRSEMNVSTLELGDSALYLCASSLLMGTGELFFGEGSRLTVL.

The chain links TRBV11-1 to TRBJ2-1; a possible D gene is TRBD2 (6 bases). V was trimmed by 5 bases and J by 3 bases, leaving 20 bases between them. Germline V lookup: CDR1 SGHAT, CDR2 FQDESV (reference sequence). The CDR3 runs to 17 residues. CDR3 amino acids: CASSIGTSLTGYNEQFF. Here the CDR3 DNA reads TGTGCCAGCAGCATTGGGACTTCTTTAACGGGCTACAATGAGCAGTTCTTC.

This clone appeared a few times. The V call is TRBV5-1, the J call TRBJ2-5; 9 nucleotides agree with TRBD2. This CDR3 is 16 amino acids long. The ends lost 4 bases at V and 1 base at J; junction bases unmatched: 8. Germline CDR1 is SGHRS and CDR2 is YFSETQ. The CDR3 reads CASSPGAGGSQETQYF. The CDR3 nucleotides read TGCGCCAGCAGCCCAGGGGCGGGAGGGAGCCAAGAGACCCAGTACTTC.

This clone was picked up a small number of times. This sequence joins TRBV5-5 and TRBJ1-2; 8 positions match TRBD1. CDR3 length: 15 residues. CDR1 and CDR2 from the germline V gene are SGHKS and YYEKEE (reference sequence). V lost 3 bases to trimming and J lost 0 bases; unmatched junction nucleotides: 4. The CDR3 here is CASSWTGRTNYGYTF. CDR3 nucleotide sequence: TGTGCCAGCAGCTGGACAGGGAGGACTAACTATGGCTACACCTTC. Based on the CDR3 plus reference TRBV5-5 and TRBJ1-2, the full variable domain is DAGVTQSPTHLIKTRGQQVTLRCSPISGHKSVSWYQQVLGQGPQFIFQYYEKEERGRGNFPDRFSARQFPNYSSELNVNALLLGDSALYLCASSWTGRTNYGYTFGSGTRLTVV.

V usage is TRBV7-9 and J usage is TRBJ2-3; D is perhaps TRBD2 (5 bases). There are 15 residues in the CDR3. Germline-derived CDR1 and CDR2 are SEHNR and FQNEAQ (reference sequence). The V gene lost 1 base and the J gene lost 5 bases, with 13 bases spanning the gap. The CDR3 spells CASSLVSGYRDTQYF. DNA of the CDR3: TGTGCCAGCAGCTTAGTTTCGGGGTACCGAGATACGCAGTATTTT.